This is a list of T cell receptor beta chains from one sample in a study of human T cells and chemical hapten exposure. TCRdb used MiXCR to reprocess the RACE reads, holding one entry per CDR3 protein. The repertoire holds about 120,000 distinct CDR3 sequences, with around an eighth as singletons. The input for sequencing was whole blood, taken in connection with sensitization to the hapten diphenylcyclopropenone (DPC). The receptors originated from a woman between 45 and 60 years old with alopecia areata. Some clones in this sample may be carry-over from other donors' samples. Each CDR3 is given with its conserved first and last residue. A D gene is named only where the DNA matches it firmly. Clone size is stated in some rows and not others, as once, few, many or a class when expanded.

d_call,v_call,clone_size,j_call,cdr3_nt,cdr3_aa
-,TRBV29-1,many,TRBJ2-1,TGCAGCGTTGAGGCCCCGAGCTCCTACAATGAGCAGTTCTTC,CSVEAPSSYNEQFF
TRBD2,TRBV7-9,many,TRBJ2-3,TGTGCCAGCATCATGACTAGCGGGAGTGTAGTGCGAACAGATACGCAGTATTTT,CASIMTSGSVVRTDTQYF
-,TRBV4-1,few,TRBJ2-7,TGCGCCAGCAGCCAAGATAGGGGTGGAGGCAACGAGCAGTACTTC,CASSQDRGGGNEQYF
-,TRBV5-1,many,TRBJ2-3,TGCGCCAGCAGGGTCGACGGCCGTAGCACAGATACGCAGTATTTT,CASRVDGRSTDTQYF
-,TRBV6-6,-,TRBJ1-2,TGTGCCAGCAGTTCCCGGACAGCTAACTATGGCTACACCTTC,CASSSRTANYGYTF
TRBD1,TRBV20-1,many,TRBJ1-4,TGCAGTGCTAGAGATCTGGAGGGGGCGAGGGAAAAACTGTTTTTT,CSARDLEGAREKLFF
-,TRBV7-8,many,TRBJ1-4,TGTGCCAGCAGCTTAGAGGGGTTACCTAATGAAAAACTGTTTTTT,CASSLEGLPNEKLFF
-,TRBV20-1,many,TRBJ2-6,TGCAGTGCTAACCCCAGCTCTGGGGCCAACGTCCTGACTTTC,CSANPSSGANVLTF
-,TRBV20-1,many,TRBJ2-7,TGCAGTGCTAGAGATTCCAGGGTATCCGATGGCTCCTACGAGCAGTACTTC,CSARDSRVSDGSYEQYF
-,TRBV11-2,many,TRBJ1-2,TGTGCCAGCAGCTTAGCCATGGACGCAGTCCCCTATGGCTACACCTTC,CASSLAMDAVPYGYTF
TRBD1,TRBV6-5,-,TRBJ1-1,TGTGCCAGCAAAGGACAGGGTCGGACTGAAGCTTTCTTT,CASKGQGRTEAFF
-,TRBV9,-,TRBJ1-2,TGTGCCAGCAGCGATAGGTCTTACTATGGCTACACCTTC,CASSDRSYYGYTF
-,TRBV20-1,few,TRBJ2-1,TGCAGTGCCAGCGGAGTGAGCGTTGAGCAGTTCTTC,CSASGVSVEQFF
-,TRBV29-1,few,TRBJ1-1,TGCAGCGGAAGACAGGTCACTGAAGCTTTCTTT,CSGRQVTEAFF
-,TRBV6-5,few,TRBJ2-7,TGTGCCAGCAGTGCCGGGGGCTACGAGCAGTACTTC,CASSAGGYEQYF
TRBD2,TRBV5-1,-,TRBJ2-3,TGCGCCAGCAGCTTCAGCGGGGGGTTGACAGATACGCAGTATTTT,CASSFSGGLTDTQYF
TRBD1,TRBV28,-,TRBJ2-7,TGTGCCAGCAGTCGACGGACAGGGGACGAGCAGTACTTC,CASSRRTGDEQYF
TRBD2,TRBV28,-,TRBJ2-7,TGTGCCAGCAGTTCCCGGGGGGGGCCCGAGCAGTACTTC,CASSSRGGPEQYF
-,TRBV29-1,-,TRBJ2-3,TGCAGCTCGAAGCTGGGGCCCACAGATACGCAGTATTTT,CSSKLGPTDTQYF
TRBD2,TRBV12-3/TRBV12-4,many,TRBJ2-5,TGTGCCAGCAGTTTAGCGGGAGGGTGGCAAGAGACCCAGTACTTC,CASSLAGGWQETQYF
-,TRBV20-1,many,TRBJ1-5,TGCAGTGCTAGTCTCGTACAGGGATATAGCAATCAGCCCCAGCATTTT,CSASLVQGYSNQPQHF
-,TRBV12-3/TRBV12-4,-,TRBJ1-2,TGTGCCAGCAGTTTAGGGCAGCCTTACTATGGCTACACCTTC,CASSLGQPYYGYTF
-,TRBV7-9,many,TRBJ2-4,TGTGCCAGCAGCTCCGAGGGACTGCTAGCCAAAAACATTCAGTACTTC,CASSSEGLLAKNIQYF
-,TRBV19,-,TRBJ1-4,TGTGCCAGTATCGCGAGGGGGAATTCCGAAAAACTGTTTTTT,CASIARGNSEKLFF
-,TRBV18,-,TRBJ2-3,TGTGCCAGCTCACCCCGGCTCAGCACAGATACGCAGTATTTT,CASSPRLSTDTQYF
TRBD2,TRBV18,few,TRBJ2-4,TGTGCCAGCTCACAGACTAGCGGGAGTCCCAACATTCAGTACTTC,CASSQTSGSPNIQYF
TRBD2,TRBV7-9,many,TRBJ2-5,TGTGCCAGCAGCGGAACCGGGACTAGCGGGGTAGAGACCCAGTACTTC,CASSGTGTSGVETQYF
-,TRBV7-2,few,TRBJ1-6,TGTGCCAGCAGCTTAGTCGGACAGCTTAATTCACCCCTCCACTTT,CASSLVGQLNSPLHF
-,TRBV4-1,few,TRBJ1-5,TGCGCCAGCAGCCAAGAGGCGACGGTCAATCAGCCCCAGCATTTT,CASSQEATVNQPQHF
TRBD2,TRBV5-1,few,TRBJ2-5,TGCGCCAGCAGGAGGGGACTAGCGGGGCAAGAGACCCAGTACTTC,CASRRGLAGQETQYF
-,TRBV6-2/TRBV6-3,many,TRBJ1-1,TGTGCCAGCAGTTACAGGGTCGCTGAAGCTTTCTTT,CASSYRVAEAFF
TRBD2,TRBV10-3,-,TRBJ2-3,TGTGCCATCAGTATCGGGACTAGCGGTTACACAGATACGCAGTATTTT,CAISIGTSGYTDTQYF
-,TRBV5-1,-,TRBJ2-3,TGCGCCAGCAGCTTGGAGCGGGGCACAGATACGCAGTATTTT,CASSLERGTDTQYF
-,TRBV6-5,-,TRBJ1-1,TGTGCCAGCACATTCGACAGGCTGAACACTGAAGCTTTCTTT,CASTFDRLNTEAFF
-,TRBV20-1,-,TRBJ2-7,TGCAGTGCTAGAGCGGCGGCATCCTCCTACGAGCAGTACTTC,CSARAAASSYEQYF
-,TRBV4-3,-,TRBJ2-3,TGCGCCAGCAGCCAAGATCGACAGGGAGGGCCAGATACGCAGTATTTT,CASSQDRQGGPDTQYF
-,TRBV2,few,TRBJ2-5,TGTGCCAGCAGAGAAGAGACCCAGTACTTC,CASREETQYF
TRBD1,TRBV7-9,many,TRBJ2-7,TGTGCCAGCAGCCGACAGGGCGAAAACGAGCAGTACTTC,CASSRQGENEQYF
TRBD1,TRBV20-1,-,TRBJ1-1,TGCAGTGCAACGGGACAGATGAACACTGAAGCTTTCTTT,CSATGQMNTEAFF
-,TRBV29-1,few,TRBJ1-5,TGCAGCGTTGCGTGGGGGGCGAATCAGCCCCAGCATTTT,CSVAWGANQPQHF
-,TRBV7-9,many,TRBJ1-6,TGTGCCAGCAGCTCCCCCCAGAGTCCGAGCTCCTATAATTCACCCCTCCACTTT,CASSSPQSPSSYNSPLHF
-,TRBV11-2,many,TRBJ1-1,TGTGCCAGCAGCCTCAGACAGGACATGAACACTGAAGCTTTCTTT,CASSLRQDMNTEAFF
-,TRBV29-1,few,TRBJ2-6,TGCAGCGTTGGAAGCAGGGGAGATGGGGCCAACGTCCTGACTTTC,CSVGSRGDGANVLTF
-,TRBV3-1,-,TRBJ2-3,TGTGCCAGCAGCCTAAGGCAGGGCGGGCACGATACGCAGTATTTT,CASSLRQGGHDTQYF
TRBD2,TRBV18,few,TRBJ2-7,TGTGCCAGCTCAGAAAGGGGACTAGCCTTCTACGAGCAGTACTTC,CASSERGLAFYEQYF
-,TRBV29-1,-,TRBJ1-1,TGCAGCGTTGTAGGGACGGGCACTGAAGCTTTCTTT,CSVVGTGTEAFF
-,TRBV29-1,many,TRBJ2-7,TGCAGCGTCCTCCTCCGGGACTCTTCCTACGAGCAGTACTTC,CSVLLRDSSYEQYF
-,TRBV28,few,TRBJ1-1,TGTGCCAGCATCCCGGCGACAGACCTTGAAGCTTTCTTT,CASIPATDLEAFF
TRBD1,TRBV11-3,-,TRBJ2-1,TGTGCCAGCAGCGCCGGGACAGGGTCCCATGAGCAGTTCTTC,CASSAGTGSHEQFF
TRBD2,TRBV28,once,TRBJ2-7,TGTGCCAGCAGTTTAACCTCAGCGGGACGATACGAGCAGTACTTC,CASSLTSAGRYEQYF
-,TRBV29-1,-,TRBJ1-1,TGCAGCGTTACAGGGACGAACACTGAAGCTTTCTTT,CSVTGTNTEAFF
-,TRBV29-1,many,TRBJ1-1,TGCAGCGCCGATCGGGCGCGAACTGAAGCTTTCTTT,CSADRARTEAFF
-,TRBV25-1,-,TRBJ1-6,TGTGCCAGCAGTGAATTGGGGGGCGATAATTCACCCCTCCACTTT,CASSELGGDNSPLHF
-,TRBV21-1,many,TRBJ1-1,TGTGCCAGCAGCAGAGAGATGGCTTTCTTT,CASSREMAFF
TRBD1,TRBV7-2,-,TRBJ2-1,TGTGCCAGCAGCGCAAGAACCGGGACAGGACGCAATGAGCAGTTCTTC,CASSARTGTGRNEQFF
-,TRBV10-3,-,TRBJ2-5,TGTGCCATCAGTGGGAATCAAGAGACCCAGTACTTC,CAISGNQETQYF
-,TRBV7-2,many,TRBJ2-2,TGTGCCAGCAGCTACACTATAACCGGGGAGCTGTTTTTT,CASSYTITGELFF
-,TRBV11-2,few,TRBJ2-2,TGTGCCAGCAGGCGCACCGGACCCGGGGAGCTGTTTTTT,CASRRTGPGELFF
-,TRBV27,-,TRBJ2-7,TGTGCCAGCAGCCAACCTAGCTCCTACGAGCAGTACTTC,CASSQPSSYEQYF
-,TRBV5-1,-,TRBJ1-2,TGCGCCAGCAGCTTCGCTTGGGGACGTGAGGGGAACGTCTATGGCTACACCTTC,CASSFAWGREGNVYGYTF